The subject of this entry is one T cell receptor beta chain. The antigen it recognizes is unknown. No qualities accompany the bases; no much larger clone lies one base away. The data derive from a study of shared T cell receptors in the human thymus (dated by TCRdb to about 2021). Context from the whole study: The study examined how the human thymus generates shared, self-reactive T-cell receptor alpha chains.

Library prep was done by the immunoSEQ multiplex PCR assay. Held by TCRdb, this immuneACCESS table contains in-frame sequences only and omits some clones. Under half of the omission traces to an unresolved V gene where checked; the cause of the rest is unknown. The sample table contains approximately 490,000 clones; only one count was recorded for about 84% of them. The ten largest clones represent approximately 0.013% of the sample. The CDR3 runs 14 residues from the cysteine to the phenylalanine. CDR3 DNA only is kept here, 42 bases in frame from base 1. V is pruned by 3 bases and J by 6 bases, leaving 7 bases of the junction without a gene match. Sequences SEHNR (CDR1) and FQNEAQ (CDR2) are obtained from the germline V gene (reference sequence). The data were also submitted as part of a second study, on human thymus T cells. The second paper further reports: Donors were immunologically healthy infants undergoing open corrective cardiac surgery for congenital heart defects in Finland. The thymus tissue came from surgical resects taken out during corrective cardiac surgery. V and J gene segment usage appeared biased in both thymic and peripheral blood repertoires. The related research reported highly overlapping thymic TCR repertoires among unrelated individuals. TCR alpha and beta repertoires from about eight infant thymus samples and a few related peripheral blood samples were characterized in the study. The cohort included about 6 male and a couple of female infants, with donor ages spanning 7 to 244 days. Thymocytes were released mechanically from tissue and stored at -70 °C as pellets of roughly 9.5-32 million cells. A QIAsymphony instrument was used to extract genomic DNA from the frozen cell pellets. TCRB and TCRAD loci were amplified from a standardized quantity of quality-controlled genomic DNA using the immunoSEQ multiplex PCR assay. The V(D)J region was spanned by amplicons of a length sufficient to cover the CDR3 and to identify V and J genes. Amplicon sequencing was performed on an Illumina platform through the commercial immunoSEQ service. Primer bias and sequencing errors were corrected as previously described, and TCRAD and TCRB definitions were based on the IMGT database. Analysis of the repertoires was done with immunoSEQ Analyzer 3.0 and VDJTools and included basic statistics, V/J segment usage, diversity estimates, rarefaction and pairwise overlap. Diversity was estimated with Chao1, ChaoE, Efron-Thisted, Shannon and inverse Simpson indices, and also on datasets down-sampled to the smallest sample. Repertoire overlap was assessed by strict matching of CDR3 nucleotide sequence, V gene and J gene, and clustering was done by Jaccard-based multidimensional scaling. On average, thymus samples gave 750,000 to 950,000 unique TCRB clonotypes, whereas blood samples gave about 84,000.

The source material was thymocytes. The V gene is TRBV7-9 and the J gene is TRBJ1-2, and 7 junctional nucleotides match TRBD1. This clonotype was obtained from a boy under two years old with a congenital heart defect. Donor details come from another sample of the same person, matched by shared clones. The CDR3 corresponds to CASSLHRDSHGYTF. In nucleotide form, the sequence is TGTGCCAGCAGCTTGCACCGGGACAGCCATGGCTACACCTTC.